This TCR beta chain was sequenced for a study of T cell responses to AZD1222 COVID-19 vaccine. Findings and limits, study-wide: Seropositive AZD1222 recipients at baseline numbered only six or seven. White British ancestry dominated among donors, who included more females, and clonal diversity was possibly underestimated.

TCRdb's table, derived via immunoSEQ multiplex PCR, lists solely in-frame clones and lacks some. Of 99,000 or so clones in the sample, 70% to 90% are singletons; the top ten hold around 9.1%. The V gene's germline CDR1 is SGHTA and CDR2 FQGNSA. The CDR3 is 13 amino acids. Losses at the gene ends were 4 bases for V and 3 bases for J; bases not matched to a gene: 1. With respect to this clone: Its target is unknown.

The V call is TRBV7-2, the J call TRBJ2-7; TRBD1 matches 9 bases. The specimen comprised peripheral blood, sampled on day 0 of AZD1222 vaccination. The source is an adult in good health. CDR3 DNA sequence: TGTGCCAGCAGCTCGACAGGGGGCTACGAGCAGTACTTC. Protein: CASSSTGGYEQYF.